The next 5 T cell receptor beta chains were all read from a single sample in a study of blood T cell repertoires in COVID-19. The assay was immunoSEQ multiplex PCR, and TCRdb's table has in-frame clones only and misses some. The sample holds 150,000 or so clones; approximately 89% are singletons and the top ten take 10%. The sequenced sample consisted of peripheral blood. All receptors derive from a man aged 50 to 59 with acute or convalescent COVID-19.

This sequence joins TRBV6-5 and TRBJ2-7; perhaps TRBD2 as D (5 bases). The CDR3 is 14 residues long. In germline, CDR1 is MNHEY, CDR2 SVGAGI. V lost 6 bases and J lost 2, with 14 bases in between. CDR3 residues: CASRASFKAYEQYF. DNA for the CDR3: TGTGCCAGCAGGGCTAGCTTTAAGGCCTACGAGCAGTACTTC.

The V gene is TRBV6-5, the J gene TRBJ1-3; D is uncertain. The germline V gene encodes CDR1 MNHEY and CDR2 SVGAGI. The length of the CDR3 is 11 residues. Trimming cost V 7 bases and J 3 bases, with 4 bases left between them. Here the CDR3 reads CASIVGNTIYF. CDR3 in DNA: TGTGCCAGCATAGTTGGAAACACCATATATTTT.

This chain joins TRBV11-3 and TRBJ2-7; 8 bases align to TRBD1. Germline CDR1 SGHNT, CDR2 YENEEA. The V and J ends lost 2 bases and 5 bases, in that order; junction bases with no gene match: 5. There are 14 residues in the CDR3. CDR3 nucleotides: TGTGCCAGCAGCTTAACAGGGGGGTCCCACGAGCAGTACTTC. Translated: CASSLTGGSHEQYF. Full variable domain (rest looked up from reference TRBV11-3 and TRBJ2-7): EAGVVQSPRYKIIEKKQPVAFWCNPISGHNTLYWYLQNLGQGPELLIRYENEEAVDDSQLPKDRFSAERLKGVDSTLKIQPAELGDSAVYLCASSLTGGSHEQYFGPGTRLTVT.

J is TRBJ1-1 and V is TRBV7-2; 8 bases map to TRBD1. Per germline, CDR1 SGHTA and CDR2 FQGNSA. The CDR3 has 15 residues. V lost 2 bases to trimming and J lost 0 bases; unmatched junction nucleotides: 2. This chain's CDR3 is CASSLQGAVNTEAFF. Here the CDR3 DNA reads TGTGCCAGCAGCTTACAGGGGGCGGTGAACACTGAAGCTTTCTTT.

The chain uses TRBV14 and TRBJ2-1; D is perhaps TRBD2 (5 bases). CDR1 is SGHDN, CDR2 FVKESK, per germline. This CDR3 has 16 amino acids. V was cut by 3 bases and J by 6 bases, with 18 bases left in between. The chain's CDR3 is CASSHPPHGESNEQFF. The CDR3 DNA reads TGTGCCAGCAGCCACCCCCCGCATGGGGAGTCCAATGAGCAGTTCTTC. Together with reference TRBV14 and TRBJ2-1, the CDR3 gives the full variable domain: EAGVTQFPSHSVIEKGQTVTLRCDPISGHDNLYWYRRVMGKEIKFLLHFVKESKQDESGMPNNRFLAERTGGTYSTLKVQPAELEDSGVYFCASSHPPHGESNEQFFGPGTRLTVL.